The source of this T cell receptor (beta chain) is a study of blood T cell repertoires in COVID-19 (TCRdb year 2020). Regarding the study in general: The collaborator samples originated in the United States, Italy and Spain and spanned the acute and convalescent phases of COVID-19. Subjects who had been exposed to COVID-19, were actively infected with it, or had recovered from it provided the deeply sampled blood TCRbeta repertoires that made up the dataset. Where available, HLA class I and class II types were taken from metadata supplied by the sample provider and were not determined by assay-based typing. The samples were drawn from the first 160 participants of the ongoing ImmuneRACE study and from some 1,300 subjects provided by 6 global collaborators. The repertoires were released in a freely available public database meant as a resource for research on the immune response to SARS-CoV-2. The sample metadata nearly always contained a de-identified subject ID, COVID-19 status, age in years and sex. The material from the prospective study consisted of cDNA or gDNA derived from T cells, B-cell-depleted T cells, or PBMCs.

A remark on this clone: Its antigen remains undetermined. Per-base qualities were not stored, and no clone one base away is much larger.

Trimming takes 6 bases from V and 13 bases from J, and the germline ends sit 22 bases apart. The CDR3 measures 15 amino acids from cysteine to phenylalanine. Here the CDR3 DNA is all that survives: 45 bases in frame from base 1. CDR1 and CDR2, per the germline V gene, are MDHEN and SYDVKM. TCRbeta CDR3 regions were amplified from genomic DNA using the immunoSEQ Assay, a bias-controlled multiplex PCR. As for the authors' bioinformatics: Within the assay, amplification of reference gene primers was used to estimate how many nucleated cells each sample contained. To quantify the absolute abundance of each unique TCRbeta CDR3 rearrangement, sequence reads were collapsed and filtered. For each sample, productive Simpson clonality was calculated as the square root of Simpson's diversity index over productive rearrangements. Sourced from immuneACCESS, this table was stored by TCRdb with only in-frame sequences that have V and J called. A share of the clones is absent; for the studies checked, an unresolved V gene accounts for under half, and the remainder has no known explanation. Clonal size and the V and J genes are those of that table, whereas D and trimming came from the DNA. The sample table lists some 150,000 clones, approximately 86% of them with a count of one. The top ten clones comprise less than 3.5% of the sample.

The study at large found these results: The quantity of clinical and demographic metadata differed by source and by participant and was supplied without curation.

The collaborating institutions used their own protocols to collect whole blood in K2EDTA tubes. Collaborator samples were shipped for TCRbeta analysis as frozen whole blood, isolated PBMCs, or DNA extracted from either sample type. The sequenced sample was peripheral blood. This chain is built from TRBV28 and TRBJ1-6; TRBD1 is a possible D gene, resting on 6 matching bases. This TCR derives from a man in his 70s with acute or convalescent COVID-19. The CDR3 reads as follows: CASSKLGGGDHPLHF. The nucleotide sequence reads TGTGCCAGCAGCAAGTTAGGGGGGGGAGATCATCCCCTCCACTTT.